This T cell receptor beta chain derives from a study of blood T cell repertoires in COVID-19. Study summary: Specimens from acute and convalescent COVID-19 originated in the United States, Italy and Spain. PBMCs, B-cell-depleted T cells, or T cells were the source of the cDNA or gDNA that made up the material.

Original data processing: Using reference gene primer amplification, nucleated cell counts were estimated. Clones were read by immunoSEQ multiplex PCR, and TCRdb kept only the in-frame ones, dropping some. The D gene and trimming were derived from the DNA, and the V and J assignments and clone size from that table. The top ten clones hold 0.8% of a sample with over 250,000 clones, roughly 88% of them seen once. This clone was counted a single time. The CDR3 loop spans 17 amino acids. The sequence was collected from a young woman with acute or convalescent COVID-19. The gene calls are TRBV21-1 and TRBJ1-4; the table's D call, TRBD1, has no DNA check behind it. TRBV21-1 is marked as a pseudogene. The sequencing input was peripheral blood. CDR3 in amino acids: CASRGRRLLSTNEKLFF. As DNA, the CDR3 is TGTGCCAGCAGGGGGCGAAGGTTACTCTCAACTAATGAAAAACTGTTTTTT.